This TCR beta chain was sequenced in a study of OX40 agonist ivuxolimab in advanced cancers. Assay: immunoSEQ multiplex PCR; the TCRdb copy retains only in-frame clones and omits some. The repertoire holds under 60,000 clones, 80% to 90% seen once, with roughly 30% in the top ten. This clone was detected only once. This CDR3 contains 16 residues. Germline-derived CDR1 and CDR2 are MNHEY and SMNVEV (reference sequence). Deletions cut 0 bases from V and 1 base from J, with 12 bases between. The source of this sequence is an adult with an advanced solid tumor such as melanoma, head and neck, liver or kidney cancer. Sequenced material: CD4+ or CD8+ T cells sorted from blood, taken in a trial of the OX40 agonist ivuxolimab. V gene TRBV27 combines with J gene TRBJ1-1, with D unclear. In DNA form, the CDR3 reads TGTGCCAGCAGTTTATCGCCCAGCCCAGGGAACACTGAAGCTTTCTTT. Residues: CASSLSPSPGNTEAFF.